The clone carrying this T cell receptor (beta chain) is large (0.1 to 1%) by frequency. Its antigen is not known. These data are taken from a study of CD8 T cells in cerebrospinal fluid in Alzheimer's disease. CDR1 and CDR2 from the germline V gene are MNHEY and SVGEGT. CDR3 length equals 18 residues. No DNA is given; TCRdb re-called the 10x single-cell sequencing reads and lists each CDR3 protein once. Its clone listing holds over a thousand distinct CDR3 sequences. Overall study findings and caveats: Versus healthy subjects, Alzheimer's patients more often had clones of at least 3%.

Sequenced sample: cerebrospinal fluid. The clonotype comes from a human donor with Parkinson's disease. The chain employs TRBV6-2 or TRBV6-3 and TRBJ2-3; TCRdb returns TRBD2, unconfirmable since there is no DNA. The CDR3 loop reads CASSSQPQLAGESDTQYF.